The source of this T cell receptor (beta chain) is a study of identical twins. The CDR3 has 17 residues. The germline V gene has CDR1 KGHDR and CDR2 SFDVKD. The V and J ends lost 3 bases and 0 bases respectively, with 14 bases between them. This clonotype showed up just a few times. Via MiXCR, TCRdb re-called the 5' RACE reads, giving one row per CDR3 protein. This table has 600,000 to 800,000 distinct CDR3 sequences, 21% appearing once. These data also featured in a second study, about T cells expressing NK-cell markers.

The rearrangement uses TRBV24-1 and TRBJ2-1, with D tentatively TRBD1 (6 bases). The receptor was isolated from a woman aged 18-35 years in good health. The sequenced sample was PBMCs. For the CDR3, the DNA is TGTGCCACCAGTGATACCCGACAGGAGAGCTCCTACAATGAGCAGTTCTTC. Its translation is CATSDTRQESSYNEQFF.